A selection of T cell receptor beta chains follows, all from one sample in a study of T cells in pancreatic ductal adenocarcinoma. Libraries were prepared by immunoSEQ multiplex PCR; TCRdb keeps only in-frame clonotypes and omits some of them. Here the sample spans over 100,000 clones, about 95% being singletons. The sequenced material came from PBMCs. Receptors were obtained from a human donor with pancreatic ductal adenocarcinoma. The conserved cysteine and the conserved F or W are not part of the CDR3 here. A D gene is named only where the DNA matches it firmly.

D gene: .
V gene: TRBV29-1
CDR3 length: 9
CDR3 protein: SGQENTEAF

D gene: TRBD1
V gene: TRBV18
CDR3 length: 12
CDR3 protein: ASSPRTGDNEQF

D gene: TRBD1
V gene: TRBV30
CDR3 length: 12
CDR3 protein: ACPHPGTGGGYT

D gene: TRBD1
V gene: TRBV7-2
CDR3 length: 12
CDR3 protein: ASTKGQHQETQY

D gene: .
V gene: TRBV18
CDR3 length: 13
CDR3 protein: ASSLTGATNEKLF

D gene: .
V gene: TRBV28
CDR3 length: 10
CDR3 protein: ASSLSDLPQY

D gene: .
V gene: TRBV19
CDR3 length: 10
CDR3 protein: ASSIGRTEAF

D gene: .
V gene: TRBV2
CDR3 length: 11
CDR3 protein: ATARVISYEQY

D gene: TRBD1
V gene: TRBV5-1
CDR3 length: 12
CDR3 protein: ASSSWDRFSREY

D gene: .
V gene: TRBV28
CDR3 length: 11
CDR3 protein: ASSREGTYQAF

D gene: TRBD2
V gene: TRBV6-6
CDR3 length: 12
CDR3 protein: ASSLDSGRNEQY

D gene: .
V gene: TRBV10-3
CDR3 length: 10
CDR3 protein: ASRQGTDTQY

D gene: .
V gene: TRBV9
CDR3 length: 12
CDR3 protein: ASSVGPEAYEQY

D gene: .
V gene: TRBV6-8
CDR3 length: 10
CDR3 protein: ASSYEGFEQY

D gene: TRBD2
V gene: TRBV7-8
CDR3 length: 14
CDR3 protein: ASSLALAGGPYEQY

D gene: TRBD1
V gene: TRBV28
CDR3 length: 14
CDR3 protein: ASSPTGTGSSYEQY

D gene: .
V gene: TRBV25-1
CDR3 length: 12
CDR3 protein: ASSPHTARTEAF

D gene: .
V gene: TRBV2
CDR3 length: 11
CDR3 protein: ASMSQGSYEQY

D gene: .
V gene: TRBV28
CDR3 length: 11
CDR3 protein: ASSLGSQETQY

D gene: TRBD2
V gene: TRBV5-6
CDR3 length: 14
CDR3 protein: ASSLGGLASSYEQY

D gene: TRBD1
V gene: TRBV7-8
CDR3 length: 11
CDR3 protein: ASSPDRGYEQY

D gene: .
V gene: TRBV29-1
CDR3 length: 10
CDR3 protein: SVSSGNYGYT

D gene: .
V gene: TRBV6-1
CDR3 length: 11
CDR3 protein: ASPDTAYNEQF

D gene: .
V gene: TRBV19
CDR3 length: 11
CDR3 protein: ASSIGLPGELF

D gene: .
V gene: TRBV7-8
CDR3 length: 10
CDR3 protein: ASSARHGGYT

D gene: TRBD1
V gene: TRBV9
CDR3 length: 12
CDR3 protein: ASSVEGAQETQY

D gene: .
V gene: TRBV6-5
CDR3 length: 12
CDR3 protein: ASRSDSLGEKLF

D gene: TRBD2
V gene: TRBV6-6
CDR3 length: 11
CDR3 protein: ASSGRETGELF

D gene: TRBD1
V gene: TRBV7-6
CDR3 length: 13
CDR3 protein: ASSHTGGDTGELF

D gene: TRBD1
V gene: TRBV4-2
CDR3 length: 13
CDR3 protein: ASSQDETGGYEQY

D gene: TRBD2
V gene: TRBV5-1
CDR3 length: 13
CDR3 protein: ASSLRPAGGQEQY

D gene: .
V gene: TRBV11-2
CDR3 length: 12
CDR3 protein: ASSSTPSSYEQY

D gene: TRBD2
V gene: TRBV28
CDR3 length: 13
CDR3 protein: ASSISGTTADTQY

D gene: TRBD2
V gene: TRBV29-1
CDR3 length: 13
CDR3 protein: SVEPGTSGIDTQY

D gene: .
V gene: TRBV11-1
CDR3 length: 12
CDR3 protein: ASSPTGLTYEQY